Here is one TCR beta chain with its context. Original analysis: Reference gene primer amplification gave estimated nucleated cell counts. Data came from immunoSEQ multiplex PCR; TCRdb stores just in-frame clones and leaves some out. V, J and clone size are those of that table, while D and trimming were read from the DNA. The sample lists 60,000 to 85,000 clones; roughly 90% were seen once. The sample comes from a study of blood T cell repertoires in COVID-19. The wider study: Samples taken during acute and convalescent COVID-19 were collected in the United States, Italy and Spain.

CDR3 length: 15 residues. The germline CDR1 and CDR2 sequences are SGHVS and FQNEAQ. Unmatched junction bases numbered 5, after V lost 4 bases and J lost 0 bases. The Seattle patients, enrolled during active infection, were followed longitudinally. The chain recombines TRBV7-8 with TRBJ2-7; TRBD1 matches at 8 bases. Source material: peripheral blood. This TCR was recovered from a man between 35 and 55 years old with COVID-19, enrolled during active disease. Here the CDR3 reads CASSSGTGSSYEQYF. The CDR3 DNA is TGTGCCAGCAGCTCTGGGACAGGAAGCTCCTACGAGCAGTACTTC.